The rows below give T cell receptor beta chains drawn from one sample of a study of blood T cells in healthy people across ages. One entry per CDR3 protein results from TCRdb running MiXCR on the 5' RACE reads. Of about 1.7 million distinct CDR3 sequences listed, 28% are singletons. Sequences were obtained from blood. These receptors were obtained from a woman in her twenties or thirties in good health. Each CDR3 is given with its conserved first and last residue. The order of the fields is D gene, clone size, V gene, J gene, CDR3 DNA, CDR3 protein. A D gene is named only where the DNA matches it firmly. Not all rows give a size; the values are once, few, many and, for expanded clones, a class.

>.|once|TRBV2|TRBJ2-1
TGTGCCAGCAGTGAAGGGATAGCGGAAGAGACCCAGTTCTTC
CASSEGIAEETQFF
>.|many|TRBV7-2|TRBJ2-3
TGTGCCAGCAGCTTAGGGCGGGGGCCAGATACGCAGTATTTT
CASSLGRGPDTQYF
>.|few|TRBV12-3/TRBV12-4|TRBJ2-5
TGTGCCAGCACCCTTGAGCCTCAGACCCAGTACTTC
CASTLEPQTQYF
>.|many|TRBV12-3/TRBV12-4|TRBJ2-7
TGTGCCAGCAGCCTAGGACGGAGAACCTACGAGCAGTACTTC
CASSLGRRTYEQYF
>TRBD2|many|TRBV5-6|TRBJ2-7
TGTGCCAGCAGCCCCCGGACTAGCGGGATGGTCTACGAGCAGTACTTC
CASSPRTSGMVYEQYF
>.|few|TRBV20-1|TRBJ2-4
TGCAGTGCTTACACAGGGATTCGGTTTCAAAACATTCAGTACTTC
CSAYTGIRFQNIQYF
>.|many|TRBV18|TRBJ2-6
TGTGCCAGCTCACCACGGGGGGCTAACTCTGGGGCCAACGTCCTGACTTTC
CASSPRGANSGANVLTF
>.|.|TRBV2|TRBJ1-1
TGTGCCAGCAGTGATGTGTTCGCAGGGCCGAACACTGAAGCTTTCTTT
CASSDVFAGPNTEAFF
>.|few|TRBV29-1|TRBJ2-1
TGCAGCGTTCAAGGCGGATCTTACAATGAGCAGTTCTTC
CSVQGGSYNEQFF
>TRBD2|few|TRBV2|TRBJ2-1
TGTGCCAGCAGTAAATACTCGGGACTATCGGATGAGCAGTTCTTC
CASSKYSGLSDEQFF
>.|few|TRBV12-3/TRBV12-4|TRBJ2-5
TGTGCCAGCAGTTTAGTACAGGGAATGGAGACCCAGTACTTC
CASSLVQGMETQYF
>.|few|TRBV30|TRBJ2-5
TGTGCCTGGAGGGTATACGGGAGATTTGGGACCCAGTACTTC
CAWRVYGRFGTQYF
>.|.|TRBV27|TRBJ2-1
TGTGCCAGCACTCTTTGCACAGGGATTTCCTACAATGAGCAGTTCTTC
CASTLCTGISYNEQFF
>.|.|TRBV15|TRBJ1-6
TGTGCCGCCAGTGACCCGGGAGGGCGGTCACCCCTCCACTTT
CAASDPGGRSPLHF
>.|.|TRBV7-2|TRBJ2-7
TGTGCCAGCAGCTTAGGCCCAGGCCCCTACAATGAGCAGTACTTC
CASSLGPGPYNEQYF
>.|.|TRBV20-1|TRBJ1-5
TGCAGTGCTAGAGTCTCGGATCAGCCCCAGCATTTT
CSARVSDQPQHF
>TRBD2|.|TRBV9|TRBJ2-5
TGTGCCAGCAGCGTAGTTGAGACTAGCGAAAGAGAGACCCAGTACTTC
CASSVVETSERETQYF
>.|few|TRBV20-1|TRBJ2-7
TGCAGTGCTAGTTCGGGACTTTACTACGAGCAGTACTTC
CSASSGLYYEQYF
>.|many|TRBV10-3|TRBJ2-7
TGTGCCATCGGCCCAAGGGGCGGTCCCTACGAGCAGTACTTC
CAIGPRGGPYEQYF
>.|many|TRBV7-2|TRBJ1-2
TGTGCCAGCAGTTTCCGGACAGCTAACTATGGCTACACCTTC
CASSFRTANYGYTF
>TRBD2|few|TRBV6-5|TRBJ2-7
TGTGCCAGCAGTTACAACGGGGTAGCGGGAACATACAATGAGCAGTACTTC
CASSYNGVAGTYNEQYF
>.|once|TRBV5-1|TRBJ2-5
TGCGCCAGCAGCTTCGGACGGCCCCAAGAGACCCGGTACTTC
CASSFGRPQETRYF
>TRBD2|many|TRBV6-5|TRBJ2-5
TGTGCCAGCAGTTACTCCAAGCGGGGGCTAGGGCAGACCCAGTACTTC
CASSYSKRGLGQTQYF
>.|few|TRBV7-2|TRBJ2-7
TGTGCCAGCAGCTCGACTCAACCCTACGAGCAGTACTTC
CASSSTQPYEQYF
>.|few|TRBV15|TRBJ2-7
TGTGCCACCAGCAACTCCGGGTCCGCCCTCGAGCAGTACTTC
CATSNSGSALEQYF
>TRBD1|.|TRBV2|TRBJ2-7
TGTGCCAGCATGATACCGGGACAGGGATCCTACGAGCAGTACTTC
CASMIPGQGSYEQYF
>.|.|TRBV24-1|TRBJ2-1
TGTGCCACCAGTGTAGGCTCGCCTTCCGCCAATGAGCAGTTCTTC
CATSVGSPSANEQFF
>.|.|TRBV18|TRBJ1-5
TGTGCCAGCTCCCCGAATCGACTGAAGGCTCAGCCCCAGCATTTT
CASSPNRLKAQPQHF
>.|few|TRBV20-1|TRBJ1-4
TGCAGTGCTAGTGTCTCCGGTCGTAATGAAAAACTGTTTTTT
CSASVSGRNEKLFF
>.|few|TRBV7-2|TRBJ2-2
TGTGCCAGCAGAAGGCTGGACGGGCCAAATCGGGAGCTGTTTTTT
CASRRLDGPNRELFF
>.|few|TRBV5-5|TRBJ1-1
TGTGCCAGCAGCTTGGCCTCGGGGGTTGAAGCTTTCTTT
CASSLASGVEAFF
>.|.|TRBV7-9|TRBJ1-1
TGTGCCAGCAGCTTAGTAGCAGGGGTAGCTGAAGCTTTCTTT
CASSLVAGVAEAFF
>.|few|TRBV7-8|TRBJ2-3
TGTGCCAGCAGCTTAGGGGAATTGAGGTCAGATACGCAGTATTTT
CASSLGELRSDTQYF
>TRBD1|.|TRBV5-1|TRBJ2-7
TGCGCCAGCAGCTTTTCCCTGACAGGGGCCTACGAGCAGTACTTC
CASSFSLTGAYEQYF
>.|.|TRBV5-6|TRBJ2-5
TGTGCCAGCAGCTTGGTAATGATCGTGGGAGAGACCCAGTACTTC
CASSLVMIVGETQYF
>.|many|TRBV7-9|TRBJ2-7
TGTGCCAGCAGCTTAGTGAGTAGTACCTACGAGCAGTACTTC
CASSLVSSTYEQYF
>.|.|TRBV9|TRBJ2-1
TGTGCCAGCAGCCAAGGGGGGCCCGGGCTAGAAAGTAATGAGCAGTTCTTC
CASSQGGPGLESNEQFF
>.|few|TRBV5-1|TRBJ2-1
TGCGCCAGCAGTACCTCGGGCCAACAAGAGACCCAGTTCTTC
CASSTSGQQETQFF
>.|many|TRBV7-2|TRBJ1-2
TGTGCCAGCAGCTTAGTAGTGGCTAACTATGGCTACACCTTC
CASSLVVANYGYTF
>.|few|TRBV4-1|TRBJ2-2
TGCGCCAGCAGCCAAGATTGGGGCAGGCCCCCCGGGGAGCTGTTTTTT
CASSQDWGRPPGELFF
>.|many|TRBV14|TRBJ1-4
TGTGCCAGCAGCCAAGTCAGGGGAACACATGAAAAACTGTTTTTT
CASSQVRGTHEKLFF
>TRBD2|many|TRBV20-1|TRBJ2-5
TGCAGTGCTAGAGATCTTTTAGCGGGGTTGGGAGAGACCCAGTACTTC
CSARDLLAGLGETQYF
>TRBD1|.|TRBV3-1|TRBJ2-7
TGTGCCAGCAGCCGCGACAGGGTCGAGCAGCACTTC
CASSRDRVEQHF
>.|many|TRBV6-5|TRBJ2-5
TGTGCCAGCAGTTACTCACCGGGCAAAGAGACCCAGTACTTC
CASSYSPGKETQYF
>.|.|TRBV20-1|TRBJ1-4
TGCAGTGCTAGAGCCCCCTCTACTGAAAAACTGTTTTTT
CSARAPSTEKLFF
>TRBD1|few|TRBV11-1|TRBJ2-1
TGTGCCAGCAGCCGGACAGGGGGCGAGGGCAATGAGCAGTTCTTC
CASSRTGGEGNEQFF
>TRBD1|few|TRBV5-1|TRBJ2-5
TGCGCCAGCAGCTTACCCCGGACAGGGAGAGAGACCCAGTACTTC
CASSLPRTGRETQYF
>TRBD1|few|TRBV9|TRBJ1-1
TGTGCCAGCAGCGTAGGGACAGGGGGCGCTGGGTCGGCTTTCTTT
CASSVGTGGAGSAFF
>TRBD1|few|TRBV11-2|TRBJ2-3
TGTGCCAGCAGCCCGAGGGACAGGGGGCTGTCAACAGATACGCAGTATTTT
CASSPRDRGLSTDTQYF
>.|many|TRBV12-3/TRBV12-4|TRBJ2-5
TGTGCCAGCAGTACCGGCAGGCGAGAGACCCAGTACTTC
CASSTGRRETQYF
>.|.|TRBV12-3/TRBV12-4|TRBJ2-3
TGTGCCACAGCGCGGGGATCCACAGATACGCAGTATTTT
CATARGSTDTQYF
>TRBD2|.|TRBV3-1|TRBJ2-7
TGTGACAGCAGCCCAGCGGGGTCGAGCACCTACAATGAGCAGTACTTC
CDSSPAGSSTYNEQYF
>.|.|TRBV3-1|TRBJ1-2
TGTGCCAGCAGCCATTCCTCGAGGGGATTTAACTATGGCTACACCTTC
CASSHSSRGFNYGYTF